This TCR beta chain was recorded in a study of T cells in Graves' hyperthyroidism and ophthalmopathy. Amplified TCR beta CDR3 regions derived from RNA transcripts. A set of HTBI primers served as the primers for a first-round RT-PCR of the TCR CDR3. TCRdb re-called the multiplex PCR reads through MiXCR, storing one row per CDR3 protein. Found here are 600,000 or so distinct CDR3 sequences, 13% to 15% of them singletons; the top ten hold 6.5% to 9%. This clonotype was recorded at least ten times. In the ophthalmopathy cohort, Clinical Activity Score was at least 3, NOSPECS grade at least 4, and duration under 3 months. This sample holds PBMCs from about 9.3 ml fresh peripheral blood. This clonotype originated in a woman between 18 and 30 years old with Graves' ophthalmopathy. Input material: blood.

The DNA for the CDR3 is TGCAGCGTTGCGCAGGGGAGTCGACTAGCGGCCACCCGCAATGAGCAGTTCTTC. Its translation: CSVAQGSRLAATRNEQFF. This chain uses TRBV29-1 with TRBJ2-1, with 9 bases matching TRBD2. Germline V lookup: CDR1 SQVTM, CDR2 ANQGSEA. The junction had 19 bases not matched to a gene; V was cut back by 4 bases and J by 6 bases. This CDR3 is built from 18 residues.